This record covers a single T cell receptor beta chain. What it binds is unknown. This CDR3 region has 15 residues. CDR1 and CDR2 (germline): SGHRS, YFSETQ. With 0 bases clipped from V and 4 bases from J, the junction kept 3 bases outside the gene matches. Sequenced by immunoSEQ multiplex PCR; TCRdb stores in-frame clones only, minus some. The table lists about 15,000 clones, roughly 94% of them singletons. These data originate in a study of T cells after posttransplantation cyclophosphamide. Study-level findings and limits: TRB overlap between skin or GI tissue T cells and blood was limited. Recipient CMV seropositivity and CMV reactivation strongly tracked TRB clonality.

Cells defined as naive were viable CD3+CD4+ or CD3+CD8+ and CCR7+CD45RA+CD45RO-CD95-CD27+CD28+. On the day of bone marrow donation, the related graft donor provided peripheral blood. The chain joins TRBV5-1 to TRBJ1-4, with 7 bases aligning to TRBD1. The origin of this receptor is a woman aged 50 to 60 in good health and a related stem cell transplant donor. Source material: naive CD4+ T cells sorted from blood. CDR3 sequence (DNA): TGCGCCAGCAGCTTGGGGGGACAGATTAATGAAAAACTGTTTTTT. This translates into CASSLGGQINEKLFF.